This T cell receptor (beta chain) stems from a study of T cell changes during pregnancy in multiple sclerosis. The V gene's germline CDR1 is SQVTM and CDR2 ANQGSEA. V lost 5 bases to trimming and J lost 1 base, with 8 bases between them. This CDR3 contains 12 residues. Using immunoSEQ multiplex PCR, the repertoire was profiled, and TCRdb retains in-frame clones only, with some absent. The data hold about 99,000 clones, with approximately 93% observed a single time. This sample comprised peripheral blood, obtained after pregnancy. The clonotype was recovered from a female donor with multiple sclerosis, enrolled in a pregnancy study. The rearrangement joins TRBV29-1 to TRBJ1-2; a possible D gene is TRBD1 (5 bases). DNA for the CDR3: TGCAGCGTTACGACAGTTAACTATGGCTACACCTTC. Encoded protein: CSVTTVNYGYTF.